These T cell receptor beta chains were read from a single sample in a study of tumor-infiltrating lymphocytes in primary liver carcinoma. TCRdb re-derived calls from the multiplex PCR reads in MiXCR, one entry per CDR3 protein. The data contain around 330,000 distinct CDR3 sequences, about three fifths of them singletons. Material for sequencing was peripheral blood. The receptor set was obtained from a woman aged 25-40 years with primary liver carcinoma and hepatitis B virus infection. Both conserved end residues are part of each CDR3. D genes are given only for firm matches. Size is stated for part of the rows, as once, few or many counts, or as a class when the clone is expanded.

>few|.|TRBV11-2|TRBJ2-7
CTSSFQRVTYEQYF
TGTACCAGTAGCTTTCAGCGGGTGACCTACGAGCAGTACTTC
>.|.|TRBV10-1|TRBJ2-2
CASMGDTGELFF
TGCGCCAGCATGGGAGACACCGGGGAGCTGTTTTTT
>.|.|TRBV28|TRBJ2-5
CASSRDVGQETQYF
TGTGCCAGCAGTCGGGACGTTGGGCAAGAGACCCAGTACTTC
>.|TRBD1|TRBV12-3/TRBV12-4|TRBJ2-5
CASSCTGGGETQYF
TGTGCCAGCAGTTGTACAGGGGGCGGAGAGACCCAGTACTTC
>few|.|TRBV7-9|TRBJ2-3
CASSPRQASTDTQYF
TGTGCCAGCAGCCCCCGCCAGGCCAGCACAGATACGCAGTATTTT
>.|.|TRBV11-2|TRBJ2-7
CASSLHTSYYEHYF
TGTGCCAGCAGCTTACATACCAGCTACTACGAGCATTACTTC
>.|TRBD2|TRBV6-2/TRBV6-3|TRBJ2-7
CANSYSRASGRSPSYEQYF
TGTGCCAACAGTTACTCCCGGGCTAGCGGGAGGTCACCCTCCTACGAGCAGTACTTC
>.|.|TRBV11-1|TRBJ2-1
CASSLISGTLGSYNEQFF
TGTGCCAGCAGCTTAATCTCCGGGACCCTCGGGTCCTATAATGAGCAGTTCTTC
>.|TRBD2|TRBV7-9|TRBJ2-3
CASSLNLLLAVSSTDTQYF
TGTGCCAGCAGCTTAAATCTCCTACTAGCGGTTTCTAGCACAGATACGCAGTATTTT
>.|.|TRBV11-2|TRBJ2-7
CVSSLSMDSSYEHYF
TGTGTCAGCAGCTTAAGTATGGACAGCTCCTACGAGCACTACTTC
>.|TRBD2|TRBV5-1|TRBJ2-5
CASSPGGSPETQYF
TGCGCCAGCAGCCCGGGAGGCTCGCCAGAGACCCAGTACTTC
>.|.|TRBV4-1|TRBJ2-7
CASSQDYGSEQYF
TGCGCCAGCAGCCAAGATTACGGTTCCGAGCAATACTTC
>many|TRBD1|TRBV11-2|TRBJ2-7
CASSPHYGTGIYEQYF
TGTGCCAGCAGCCCCCATTACGGGACAGGGATCTACGAGCAGTACTTC
>.|.|TRBV12-3/TRBV12-4|TRBJ2-5
CASSLGVVTQYF
TGTGCCAGCAGTTTAGGAGTGGTGACCCAGTACTTC
>many|.|TRBV4-1|TRBJ2-3
CASSQLSADTQYF
TGCGCCAGCAGCCAATTATCAGCAGATACGCAGTATTTT
>.|.|TRBV6-5|TRBJ2-2
CASSYSSSATRQTGELLF
TGTGCCAGCAGTTACTCGAGCAGCGCCACAAGACAGACCGGGGAGCTGTTATTT
>.|.|TRBV11-1|TRBJ2-5
CASSLARQNLQETQYF
TGTGCCAGCAGCCTAGCCAGACAGAACCTGCAAGAGACCCAGTACTTC
>.|TRBD2|TRBV7-9|TRBJ2-3
CASIGLAGVGSDTQYF
TGTGCCAGCATTGGACTAGCGGGAGTTGGATCAGATACGCAGTATTTT
>.|.|TRBV6-6|TRBJ2-3
CASSGLVADTQYF
TGCGCCAGCAGTGGTCTTGTCGCAGATACGCAGTATTTT
>few|.|TRBV29-1|TRBJ1-1
CSAGHANTEAFF
TGCAGCGCTGGACACGCGAACACTGAAGCTTTCTTT
>.|.|TRBV6-6|TRBJ1-5
CASSPGRTDTQHF
TGTGCCAGCAGCCCCGGGCGCACAGATACGCAGCATTTT
>.|.|TRBV2|TRBJ1-2
CVSSDPISYVYTF
TGTGTCAGCAGTGACCCCATCTCCTATGTCTACACCTTC
>.|.|TRBV12-3/TRBV12-4|TRBJ1-1
CASRARGTDSSEAFF
TGTGCCAGCAGGGCCAGGGGCACGGATTCATCTGAAGCTTTCTTT
>.|TRBD1|TRBV4-2|TRBJ1-2
CASGHPSAGGGGYTF
TGTGCCAGCGGCCATCCTTCGGCAGGGGGCGGTGGCTACACCTTC
>.|.|TRBV12-3/TRBV12-4|TRBJ2-1
CASSSTWTEGRHEQLF
TGTGCCAGCAGTTCAACCTGGACAGAGGGACGGCATGAGCAGCTCTTC
>.|TRBD1|TRBV19|TRBJ1-5
CASSIGASGTAQPQHF
TGTGCCAGTAGTATAGGCGCCTCCGGGACAGCGCAGCCCCAGCATTTT
>.|.|TRBV7-2|TRBJ2-4
CASSLERASKNIQYF
TGTGCCAGCAGCTTAGAGCGAGCTTCAAAAAACATTCAGTACTTC
>.|.|TRBV4-3|TRBJ2-7
CASSQASGAAYEQYF
TGTGCCAGCAGCCAAGCCAGTGGAGCGGCCTACGAGCAGTACTTC
>.|.|TRBV12-3/TRBV12-4|TRBJ1-1
CASSPFLGATEAFF
TGTGCCAGCAGTCCTTTCTTGGGTGCCACTGAAGCTTTCTTT
>.|.|TRBV14|TRBJ2-1
CASRRSQLTEQFF
TGTGCCAGCAGACGATCCCAACTCACTGAGCAGTTCTTC
>.|TRBD1|TRBV28|TRBJ1-2
CASSLRGRGISGYTF
TGTGCCAGCAGTTTAAGAGGCAGGGGGATATCTGGCTACACCTTC
>many|.|TRBV7-9|TRBJ2-5
CASSLKETQYF
TGTGCCAGCAGTTTAAAAGAGACCCAGTACTTC
>.|.|TRBV4-2|TRBJ1-2
CASSPNPNGGIVGYTF
TGTGCCAGCAGCCCCAATCCTAATGGCGGTATCGTGGGCTACACCTTC
>.|.|TRBV2|TRBJ2-5
CASRGYQETQHF
TGTGCCAGCAGGGGGTACCAAGAGACCCAGCACTTC
>once|TRBD2|TRBV5-8|TRBJ2-1
CASSTLDLGTSYKFF
TGTGCCAGCAGCACATTAGATTTAGGGACTAGCTATAAGTTCTTC